Listed here are 14 T cell receptor beta chains from one sample, sequenced in a study of cytomegalovirus exposure and HLA in healthy donors. PCR amplification relied on 60 Vbeta primers (plus 13 Jbeta primers). Assay: immunoSEQ multiplex PCR; the TCRdb copy retains only in-frame clones and omits some. The top ten clones hold less than 4% of a sample with around 97,000 clones, 73% of them seen once. The sample taken for sequencing was PBMCs. These receptors all come from a man aged 40-49 years in good health and CMV-seronegative.

The chain uses TRBV4-3 and TRBJ2-1; 7 bases line up with TRBD1. The CDR3 spans 14 residues. J lost 4 bases, V lost 2 bases, and 2 bases had no gene match. CDR1 and CDR2 from the germline V gene are LGHNA and YSLEER. CDR3 sequence reads: CASSQRDRYNEQFF. CDR3 sequence (DNA): TGCGCCAGCAGCCAACGGGACAGATACAATGAGCAGTTCTTC.

For the CDR3, the DNA is TGTGCCAGCAGTGATTGGACAGGGGCCTACGAGCAGTACTTC. This codes for CASSDWTGAYEQYF. J is TRBJ2-7 and V is TRBV6-1, with 9 bases that match TRBD1. The V gene's germline CDR1 is MNHNS and CDR2 SASEGT. CDR3 length: 14 amino acids. J gave up 2 bases and V 3 bases, and 2 bases lay outside the gene matches.

The V call is TRBV18, the J call TRBJ2-7; tentatively, D is TRBD2 (5 bases). Per germline, CDR1 KGHSH and CDR2 LQKENI. V lost 0 bases, J lost 0 bases, and 15 bases lay in between. The CDR3 covers 17 residues. The CDR3 loop is CASSPPARTGPSYEQYF. Here the CDR3 DNA reads TGTGCCAGCTCACCACCGGCAAGGACTGGACCCTCCTACGAGCAGTACTTC.

The V and J genes are TRBV6-1 and TRBJ1-6; weak D call: TRBD1 (5 bases). V gave up 6 bases and J gave up 4 bases, with 13 bases separating them. This CDR3 region has 15 residues. Germline V gene sequence: CDR1 MNHNS, CDR2 SASEGT. This CDR3 is CASRRDRDYNSPLHF. The CDR3 nucleotides are TGTGCCAGCAGGCGAGACAGAGATTATAATTCACCCCTCCACTTT.

The V gene is TRBV5-1, the J gene TRBJ2-7; possible D gene TRBD2, 5 bases. The V end lost 4 bases, the J end lost 2 bases, and 19 bases lay between the germline ends. The CDR3 length is 16 residues. Germline assignment: CDR1 SGHRS and CDR2 YFSETQ. CDR3 residues: CASSGGTVDYPYEQYF. In DNA form, the CDR3 reads TGCGCCAGCAGCGGAGGAACGGTAGACTATCCCTACGAGCAGTACTTC. The variable domain in full, completed from reference TRBV5-1 and TRBJ2-7, reads KAGVTQTPRYLIKTRGQQVTLSCSPISGHRSVSWYQQTPGQGLQFLFEYFSETQRNKGNFPGRFSGRQFSNSRSEMNVSTLELGDSALYLCASSGGTVDYPYEQYFGPGTRLTVT.

This chain uses TRBV4-3 with TRBJ2-2; 8 bases map to TRBD1. The V and J ends lost 2 bases and 3 bases, in that order; junction bases with no gene match: 8. There are 17 residues in the CDR3. Germline CDR1 reads LGHNA; CDR2 reads YSLEER. CDR3 region: CASSQPTGGGYTGELFF. The DNA of the CDR3 is TGCGCCAGCAGCCAACCTACAGGGGGTGGTTACACCGGGGAGCTGTTTTTT.

V is TRBV5-1 and J is TRBJ2-7; weak D call: TRBD1 (5 bases). Germline V gene sequence: CDR1 SGHRS, CDR2 YFSETQ. V lost 4 bases and J lost 0, with 17 bases in between. The CDR3 totals 16 residues. The CDR3 nucleotides are TGCGCCAGCAGCGCCACTACAGGAATTCGCTCCTACGAGCAGTACTTC. Translating gives CASSATTGIRSYEQYF.

The V gene is TRBV5-4, the J gene TRBJ2-7; D possibly corresponds to TRBD1 (6 bases). Germline CDR1 and CDR2: SGHNT and YYREEE (reference sequence). Trimming left V 4 bases short and J 3 bases short, with 14 bases between. The CDR3 spans 14 residues. As DNA, the CDR3 is TGTGCCAGCAGCAAACCCGGACAGATCTACGAGCAGTACTTC. This sequence encodes CASSKPGQIYEQYF. Together with reference TRBV5-4 and TRBJ2-7, the CDR3 gives the full variable domain: ETGVTQSPTHLIKTRGQQVTLRCSSQSGHNTVSWYQQALGQGPQFIFQYYREEENGRGNFPPRFSGLQFPNYSSELNVNALELDDSALYLCASSKPGQIYEQYFGPGTRLTVT.

V and J are TRBV5-1 and TRBJ2-4, with TRBD2 identical over 7 bases. After removal of 1 base from V and 4 bases from J, the junction contained 14 bases not matched to a gene. Germline V gives CDR1 SGHRS, CDR2 YFSETQ. The CDR3 is 18 amino acids. The CDR3 nucleotides are TGCGCCAGCAGCTTGAGTATTTACGGGGGGACTGAGAAAAACATTCAGTACTTC. It specifies CASSLSIYGGTEKNIQYF.

The chain carries TRBV7-2 and TRBJ2-7; D is possibly TRBD2 (5 bases). The CDR3 has 13 amino acids. Trimming took off 6 bases at V and 3 bases at J, with 12 bases between the two ends. Germline V gives CDR1 SGHTA, CDR2 FQGNSA. In DNA, the CDR3 is TGTGCCAGCAGTTCCCGTCGGGACTACGAGCAGTACTTC. Translated: CASSSRRDYEQYF.

The V gene is TRBV7-6, the J gene TRBJ2-1, with D possibly matching TRBD2 (7 bases). Germline CDR1 reads SGHVS; CDR2 reads FNYEAQ. The CDR3 extends over 15 amino acids. V gave up 4 bases and J gave up 9 bases, with 19 bases separating them. The CDR3, as DNA: TGTGCCAGCAGCTCCCCAGGGGCGGGGGTTGTTGAGCAGTTCTTC. Its protein is CASSSPGAGVVEQFF.

This clone was seen once. No conserved phenylalanine or tryptophan ends this CDR3, so it is likely a read error. The rearrangement uses TRBV29-1 and TRBJ2-2; D not resolved. This CDR3 spans 14 amino acids. Germline CDR1 is SQVTM and CDR2 is ANQGSEA. CDR3 in amino acids: CSSLSDPNTGELFV. The CDR3 DNA reads as TGCAGTTCCCTCTCGGATCCGAACACCGGGGAGCTGTTTGTT.

This chain connects TRBV27 to TRBJ2-5; 10 nucleotides agree with TRBD2. This CDR3 has 13 residues. Germline trimming cut 7 bases from V and 3 bases from J; bases unmatched to any gene: 2. Germline V gene sequence: CDR1 MNHEY, CDR2 SMNVEV (reference sequence). The CDR3 nucleotides are TGTGCCAGCAATCTAGCGGGGGAAGAGACCCAGTACTTC. This gives the protein CASNLAGEETQYF.

The CDR3 loop reads CAWSIWGPGRRSTDTQYF. In DNA form, the CDR3 reads TGTGCCTGGAGTATCTGGGGTCCAGGGCGACGGAGCACAGATACGCAGTATTTT. This rearrangement joins TRBV30 to TRBJ2-3; TRBD1 might be the D (5 bases). The ends were cut back, 2 bases at V and 0 bases at J, with 21 bases in the middle. Germline CDR1 GTSNPN, CDR2 SVGIG (reference sequence). The CDR3 covers 18 residues.